This entry describes one TCR beta chain. The antigen is undetermined. Germline-derived CDR1 and CDR2 are SGHTA and FQGTGA. This CDR3 has 15 residues. The ends were cut back, 6 bases at V and 4 bases at J, with 16 bases in the middle. The authors extracted at least 5 micrograms of total RNA per sample. This sample stems from a study of blood T cells in healthy people across ages. The authors ran a second PCR of 7 to 11 cycles using a sample-barcoded 5' primer and a J-beta primer mix. The template-switch adaptor, which had 12 random nucleotides, put a tag on each cDNA molecule. TCRdb recomputed calls from the 5' RACE reads with MiXCR, one row per CDR3 protein. The sample includes 1.5 million to 2 million distinct CDR3 sequences, 35% to 50% of them seen just once. The study's findings and limits: In long-lived donors, naive CD4+ cell counts and diversity exceeded those of aged donors. With age, beta diversity per million T cells declined roughly linearly, significantly by approximately 40.

The V call is TRBV7-3, the J call TRBJ2-1, with D perhaps matching TRBD2 (5 bases). The sample consisted of blood. This sequence was found in a human donor in good health. This CDR3 is CASRVGELLYNEQFF. CDR3 bases: TGTGCCAGCAGGGTCGGGGAGCTCTTGTACAATGAGCAGTTCTTC.